This T cell receptor beta chain was captured by sequencing in a study of cytomegalovirus exposure and HLA in healthy donors. The study, taken as a whole, reports: Investigators reported over 150 TCR beta chains as tied to cytomegalovirus. According to a later analysis, most TCR beta chains associated with CMV appeared HLA-restricted. Later analysis indicated greater clonal expansion among HLA-associated TCR beta chains than among equally common other chains.

The PCR used 60 Vbeta and 13 Jbeta primers. Method: immunoSEQ multiplex PCR; TCRdb's copy keeps in-frame clones and lacks some. The data contain approximately 53,000 clones, roughly 81% of them singletons. V was shortened by 0 bases and J by 3 bases, with 17 bases between the two germline ends. Germline assignment: CDR1 SGDLS and CDR2 YYNGEE. This CDR3 contains 17 residues. With respect to this clone: Its antigen is still unknown.

The sequenced sample consisted of PBMCs. This sequence was found in a woman aged 40 to 50 in good health and CMV-seropositive. The genes are TRBV9 and TRBJ2-3, with no clear D. CDR3 coding DNA: TGTGCCAGCAGCGTAGAGACCGCCGGCAGGCCAACAGATACGCAGTATTTT. Translating it yields CASSVETAGRPTDTQYF.